Listed below are T cell receptor beta chains from one sample, sequenced in a study of blood T cell repertoires in COVID-19. Some clones are missing from TCRdb's copy, which holds only in-frame ones; the method was immunoSEQ multiplex PCR. This sample has about 270,000 clones; 86% occur once, and the top ten carry roughly 2.6%. The sequencing input was PBMCs or T cells enriched from blood (not recorded which). These receptors all come from a woman between 18 and 30 years old who had recovered from COVID-19. Each CDR3 is given with its conserved first and last residue. A D gene is named only where the DNA matches it firmly. Size tells how often a clone was seen (once, few, many) or the class of an expanded clone, and some rows leave it out.

CDR3 DNA: TGTGCCAGCAGCCGGGGGACAGCTGCTAACTATGGCTACACCTTC
CDR3 protein: CASSRGTAANYGYTF
D gene: TRBD1
V gene: TRBV5-6
J gene: TRBJ1-2
clone size: -

CDR3 DNA: TGTGCCACCAGTGACCCCGACAGGGTAGGGGGAAAAGGCAATCAGCCCCAGCATTTT
CDR3 protein: CATSDPDRVGGKGNQPQHF
D gene: TRBD1
V gene: TRBV24-1
J gene: TRBJ1-5
clone size: -

CDR3 DNA: TGTGTCAGCACAGGGGGCCCCCCCTACGAGCAGTACTTC
CDR3 protein: CVSTGGPPYEQYF
D gene: TRBD1
V gene: TRBV27
J gene: TRBJ2-7
clone size: -

CDR3 DNA: TGTGCCAGCAGCCAAGAAGGGACAGGGGGCTTTGGCTATGGCTACACCTTC
CDR3 protein: CASSQEGTGGFGYGYTF
D gene: TRBD1
V gene: TRBV14
J gene: TRBJ1-2
clone size: once

CDR3 DNA: TGCAGCGTTGAAGATAGCGATTTTCGGTTGGGGTCTGAAGCTTTCTTT
CDR3 protein: CSVEDSDFRLGSEAFF
D gene: -
V gene: TRBV29-1
J gene: TRBJ1-1
clone size: -

CDR3 DNA: TGTGCCACCTCTGACCGGGGGAACGGGAACACTGAAGCTTTCTTT
CDR3 protein: CATSDRGNGNTEAFF
D gene: -
V gene: TRBV15
J gene: TRBJ1-1
clone size: few

CDR3 DNA: TGTGCCAGCAGCTTAGACCAGATGACATGGGTCAACACAGATACGCAGTATTTT
CDR3 protein: CASSLDQMTWVNTDTQYF
D gene: -
V gene: TRBV7-9
J gene: TRBJ2-3
clone size: -

CDR3 DNA: TGCGCCAGCATGATTGCCGGTGCTAGCGGGGGGCTCTCCTACGAGCAGTACTTC
CDR3 protein: CASMIAGASGGLSYEQYF
D gene: TRBD2
V gene: TRBV5-1
J gene: TRBJ2-7
clone size: -

CDR3 DNA: TGTGCCAGCAGTTTATCGTCAGCAATGAGGGGACTCTCCTACGAGCAGTACTTC
CDR3 protein: CASSLSSAMRGLSYEQYF
D gene: -
V gene: TRBV27
J gene: TRBJ2-7
clone size: -

CDR3 DNA: TGTGCTAGTGGAATCGGGATAGAAGAGACCCAGTACTTC
CDR3 protein: CASGIGIEETQYF
D gene: -
V gene: TRBV12-5
J gene: TRBJ2-5
clone size: -

CDR3 DNA: TGCAGCGCCGCCGATTGGACAGATAATGAAAAACTGTTTTTT
CDR3 protein: CSAADWTDNEKLFF
D gene: -
V gene: TRBV29-1
J gene: TRBJ1-4
clone size: -

CDR3 DNA: TGTGCCAGCAGCCCCCAGACAGCTAAGAACACTGAAGCTTTCTTT
CDR3 protein: CASSPQTAKNTEAFF
D gene: -
V gene: TRBV11-3
J gene: TRBJ1-1
clone size: -

CDR3 DNA: TGTGCCAGCAGCTTGGGAGCCGCCAGGGACTACGAGCAGTACTTC
CDR3 protein: CASSLGAARDYEQYF
D gene: -
V gene: TRBV5-4
J gene: TRBJ2-7
clone size: -

CDR3 DNA: TGTGCCAGCAGCTTAGATGGCCAGTTCCCCGGGGAGCAGTACTTC
CDR3 protein: CASSLDGQFPGEQYF
D gene: -
V gene: TRBV7-6
J gene: TRBJ2-7
clone size: -

CDR3 DNA: TGTGCCAGCAGCTTGGAACTAGCGGGGGGGCCCCATGAGCAGTTCTTC
CDR3 protein: CASSLELAGGPHEQFF
D gene: TRBD2
V gene: TRBV5-6
J gene: TRBJ2-1
clone size: -

CDR3 DNA: TGTGCCAGCAGAAGCGGACCTACAGGGGAAGGTGGAAACACCATATATTTT
CDR3 protein: CASRSGPTGEGGNTIYF
D gene: TRBD1
V gene: TRBV7-6
J gene: TRBJ1-3
clone size: -

CDR3 DNA: TGTGCCAGCGGGGACAGGGGTAGCAATCAGCCCCAGCATTTT
CDR3 protein: CASGDRGSNQPQHF
D gene: TRBD1
V gene: TRBV27
J gene: TRBJ1-5
clone size: -

CDR3 DNA: TGTGCCAGTAGTATCACAGGGACCCCTAACTATGGCTACACCTTC
CDR3 protein: CASSITGTPNYGYTF
D gene: -
V gene: TRBV19
J gene: TRBJ1-2
clone size: few

CDR3 DNA: TGTGCCTGGAGTGTTGCGGTAGAGACCCAGTACTTC
CDR3 protein: CAWSVAVETQYF
D gene: -
V gene: TRBV30
J gene: TRBJ2-5
clone size: -

CDR3 DNA: TGTGCCAGCAGTTATCAGGGTGGGGTCGGGGGCTACACCTTC
CDR3 protein: CASSYQGGVGGYTF
D gene: -
V gene: TRBV28
J gene: TRBJ1-2
clone size: -

CDR3 DNA: TGTGCCAGCAGCTCAGTCCGGAGGGGCAACACTGAAGCTTTCTTT
CDR3 protein: CASSSVRRGNTEAFF
D gene: -
V gene: TRBV6-5
J gene: TRBJ1-1
clone size: -

CDR3 DNA: TGTGCCAGCAGTTTGAAGAGCCTGAGGGGAAACACCATATATTTT
CDR3 protein: CASSLKSLRGNTIYF
D gene: -
V gene: TRBV28
J gene: TRBJ1-3
clone size: -

CDR3 DNA: TGTGCCAGCAGCCCCGGTTTGGGACAGGGAATCGTGTGGTACTTC
CDR3 protein: CASSPGLGQGIVWYF
D gene: TRBD1
V gene: TRBV7-7
J gene: TRBJ2-5
clone size: many

CDR3 DNA: TGCGCCAGCAGCTTGAATTCGGTAAGAGGGACAGATACGCAGTATTTT
CDR3 protein: CASSLNSVRGTDTQYF
D gene: -
V gene: TRBV5-1
J gene: TRBJ2-3
clone size: -

CDR3 DNA: TGTGCCAGCAGCTTTAGTCAGACAGGGGGCACTGAAGCTTTCTTT
CDR3 protein: CASSFSQTGGTEAFF
D gene: TRBD1
V gene: TRBV7-8
J gene: TRBJ1-1
clone size: few

CDR3 DNA: TGCGCCAGCAGTGAGTCCGACGGGGGTATAACCTACGAGCAGTACTTC
CDR3 protein: CASSESDGGITYEQYF
D gene: -
V gene: TRBV10-1
J gene: TRBJ2-7
clone size: few

CDR3 DNA: TGTGCCAGCTCACAGAGACAGGGGATGAACACTGAAGCTTTCTTT
CDR3 protein: CASSQRQGMNTEAFF
D gene: TRBD1
V gene: TRBV18
J gene: TRBJ1-1
clone size: -

CDR3 DNA: TGTGCCAGCAGCGCGACAGGGTTATTGAACAATGAGCAGTTCTTC
CDR3 protein: CASSATGLLNNEQFF
D gene: TRBD1
V gene: TRBV7-9
J gene: TRBJ2-1
clone size: -

CDR3 DNA: TGCGCCAGCAGCCCTGCGGGGAGGGGAGACTACGAGCAGTACTTC
CDR3 protein: CASSPAGRGDYEQYF
D gene: TRBD2
V gene: TRBV5-1
J gene: TRBJ2-7
clone size: -

CDR3 DNA: TGTGCCAGCAGCCAAACTTTCACTCAGAACACTGAAGCTTTCTTT
CDR3 protein: CASSQTFTQNTEAFF
D gene: -
V gene: TRBV3-1/TRBV3-2
J gene: TRBJ1-1
clone size: -